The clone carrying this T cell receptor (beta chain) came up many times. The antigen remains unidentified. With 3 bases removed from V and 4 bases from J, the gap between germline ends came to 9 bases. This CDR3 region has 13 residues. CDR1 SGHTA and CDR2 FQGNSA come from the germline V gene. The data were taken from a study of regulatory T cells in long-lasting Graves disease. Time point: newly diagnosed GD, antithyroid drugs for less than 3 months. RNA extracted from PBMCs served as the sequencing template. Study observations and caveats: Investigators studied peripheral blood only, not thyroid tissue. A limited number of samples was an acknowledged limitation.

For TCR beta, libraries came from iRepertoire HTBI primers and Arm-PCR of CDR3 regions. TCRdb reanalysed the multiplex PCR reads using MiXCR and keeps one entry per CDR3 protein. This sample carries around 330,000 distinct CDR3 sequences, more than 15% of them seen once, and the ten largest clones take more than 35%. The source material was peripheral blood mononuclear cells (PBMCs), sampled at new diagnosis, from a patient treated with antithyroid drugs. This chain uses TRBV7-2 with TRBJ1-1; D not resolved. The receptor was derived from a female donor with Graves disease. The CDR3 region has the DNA TGTGCCAGCAGCTTGTCTGACTTCACTGAAGCTTTCTTT. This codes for CASSLSDFTEAFF.